This passage covers 24 T cell receptor beta chains from one sample sequenced in a study of shared clonotypes between healthy human individuals. The table came from immunoSEQ multiplex PCR; TCRdb's copy has only in-frame clones and leaves some out. The table lists about 680,000 clones, roughly 72% of them singletons. Sequenced sample: memory CD4+ T cells sorted from blood. Stated subset: CD45RA-negative fraction. Source of these receptors: a woman aged 25 to 39 in good health.

The V and J genes are TRBV7-9 and TRBJ2-1; 7 positions match TRBD1. The germline V gene has CDR1 SEHNR and CDR2 FQNEAQ (reference sequence). With 4 bases clipped from V and 3 bases from J, the junction kept 9 bases outside the gene matches. The CDR3 sequence is 16 residues long. CDR3 coding DNA: TGTGCCAGCAGCTCGGTACAGGGGACCCTCTACAATGAGCAGTTCTTC. This encodes CASSSVQGTLYNEQFF.

The gene calls are TRBV2 and TRBJ2-1; D gene unclear. Germline CDR1 is SNHLY and CDR2 is FYNNEI. The CDR3 is made up of 13 amino acids. Trimming took 7 bases from V and 0 from J, leaving 7 bases between them. In nucleotides, the CDR3 is TGTGCCAGCAAGGCCGACTCCTACAATGAGCAGTTCTTC. Its protein is CASKADSYNEQFF.

Remarks on this clone: In the same sample, other DNA sequences code for this CDR3. The rearrangement uses TRBV5-1 and TRBJ1-3; D remains ambiguous. Germline assignment: CDR1 SGHRS and CDR2 YFSETQ. Between the trimmed V and J ends, which lost 0 bases and 3 bases, there was a span of 7 bases. The CDR3 loop spans 14 amino acids. The CDR3 sequence is CASSLVGYGNTIYF. Here the CDR3 DNA reads TGCGCCAGCAGCTTGGTTGGGTATGGAAACACCATATATTTT.

The chain has TRBV11-2 and TRBJ2-7, with D unclear. The CDR3 loop spans 13 amino acids. The ends were cut back, 6 bases at V and 4 bases at J, with 13 bases in the middle. Germline V gene data show CDR1 as SGHAT and CDR2 as FQNNGV. CDR3 sequence reads: CASRPTWSYEQYF. The CDR3 DNA sequence: TGTGCCAGCAGGCCGACTTGGTCTTACGAGCAGTACTTC.

The chain is built from TRBV5-1 and TRBJ1-1, with 7 bases that match TRBD1. The CDR3 is 12 residues long. The ends lost 4 bases at V and 8 bases at J; junction bases unmatched: 5. CDR1 is SGHRS, CDR2 YFSETQ, per germline. CDR3 loop: CASSEGQFEAFF. DNA for the CDR3: TGCGCCAGCAGCGAGGGACAGTTCGAAGCTTTCTTT.

The genes are TRBV6-1 and TRBJ1-5; tentatively, D is TRBD1 (5 bases). The germline V gene encodes CDR1 MNHNS and CDR2 SASEGT. Deletions cut 8 bases from V and 9 bases from J, with 11 bases between. The CDR3 has 11 amino acids. The CDR3 nucleotides are TGTGCCAGCGGAGGGGTCCGGCCCCAGCATTTT. As protein: CASGGVRPQHF.

The chain has TRBV7-9 and TRBJ2-7, with unresolved D. The V and J ends lost 3 bases and 0 bases respectively, with 9 bases between them. CDR1 is SEHNR, CDR2 FQNEAQ, per germline (reference sequence). The CDR3 is 14 amino acids. CDR3 coding DNA: TGTGCCAGCAGCTTTGGCGTTAGCTCCTACGAGCAGTACTTC. It encodes CASSFGVSSYEQYF.

The gene calls are TRBV7-9 and TRBJ2-1; 10 bases fit TRBD2. There are 18 residues in the CDR3. Germline assignment: CDR1 SEHNR and CDR2 FQNEAQ (reference sequence). V shed 5 bases and J 5 bases; nucleotides not matched to a gene: 15. For the CDR3, the DNA is TGTGCCAGCAGCCCTGAGGGGTCCCTAGCGGGAGATAACAATGAGCAGTTCTTC. Protein product: CASSPEGSLAGDNNEQFF.

At least ten counts were recorded for this clone. V usage is TRBV28 and J usage is TRBJ1-4; maybe TRBD1 (5 bases). V lost 8 bases, J lost 6 bases, and 16 bases lay in between. Germline CDR1 reads MDHEN; CDR2 reads SYDVKM. The CDR3 runs to 14 residues. CDR3: CASRRGGSYEKLFF. The CDR3 DNA reads as TGTGCCAGCCGCCGGGGGGGAAGCTATGAAAAACTGTTTTTT.

CDR3 in DNA: TGTGCCAGAAGCTTGTCGAGCGGAACGAACGGGGGCACAGATACGCAGTATTTT. Protein sequence: CARSLSSGTNGGTDTQYF. The chain joins TRBV5-3 to TRBJ2-3, with TRBD2 as a possible D gene (5 bases). TRBV5-3 is an open reading frame, and its role is uncertain. The CDR3 sequence is 18 residues long. Trimming took off 1 base at V and 1 base at J, with 19 bases between the two ends.

This chain connects TRBV4-1 to TRBJ2-3, with D unresolved. The length of the CDR3 is 14 residues. The V end lost 1 base, the J end lost 2 bases, and 7 bases lay between the germline ends. Germline CDR1 reads MGHRA; CDR2 reads YSYEKL. The CDR3, as DNA: TGCGCCAGCAGCCAAGTCCGGTTCACAGATACGCAGTATTTT. Translation: CASSQVRFTDTQYF.

This clone was detected only a few times. The same CDR3 can be traced to other DNA sequences in this sample. The rearrangement joins TRBV2 to TRBJ1-2, with D perhaps TRBD1 (5 bases). V was shortened by 4 bases and J by 2 bases, with 8 bases between the two germline ends. Germline values: CDR1 SNHLY, CDR2 FYNNEI. This CDR3 is built from 13 residues. CDR3 in DNA: TGTGCCAGCAGTGTTCGACAGAACTATGGCTACACCTTC. As protein: CASSVRQNYGYTF.

This clone was detected only once. The rearrangement uses TRBV29-1 and TRBJ1-1; D not resolved. The germline V gene has CDR1 SQVTM and CDR2 ANQGSEA. Trimming removed 4 bases from V and 4 bases from J, with 13 bases in between. This CDR3 is built from 13 residues. DNA of the CDR3: TGCAGCGTTGCCAGAAGCCAGAGCACTGAAGCTTTCTTT. Translated: CSVARSQSTEAFF.

This sequence joins TRBV27 and TRBJ1-2; 10 bases agree with TRBD1. After removal of 6 bases from V and 5 bases from J, the junction contained 9 bases not matched to a gene. CDR1 MNHEY and CDR2 SMNVEV come from the germline V gene (reference sequence). The CDR3 extends over 15 amino acids. CDR3 in amino acids: CASSRDRGGGYGYTF. DNA for the CDR3: TGTGCCAGCAGCCGGGACAGGGGAGGAGGGTATGGCTACACCTTC.

J is TRBJ1-2 and V is TRBV5-1; weak D call: TRBD1 (6 bases). Deletions cut 4 bases from V and 6 bases from J, with 13 bases between. The CDR3 loop spans 13 amino acids. CDR1 and CDR2 (germline): SGHRS, YFSETQ. CDR3 amino acids: CASSLTGNNGYTF. In DNA, the CDR3 is TGCGCCAGCAGCCTTACAGGGAACAATGGCTACACCTTC.

The gene calls are TRBV21-1 and TRBJ1-5. TRBV21-1 is noted as a pseudogene. The CDR3 totals 17 residues. CDR3 coding DNA: TGTGCCAGCAGCTCCCCCAAGGTACAGCGGAGCAATCAGCCCCAGCATTTT. It specifies CASSSPKVQRSNQPQHF.

This clone was detected a few times. The V and J genes are TRBV28 and TRBJ2-7; D not resolved. The CDR3 has 14 residues. The V end was cut by 2 bases, the J end by 3 bases, with 11 bases between. Germline CDR1 and CDR2: MDHEN and SYDVKM. The CDR3 nucleotides read TGTGCCAGCAGTTTACCCGGCCAGTTCTACGAGCAGTACTTC. Encoded protein: CASSLPGQFYEQYF.

The chain has TRBV10-2 and TRBJ2-7, with unresolved D. Germline V lookup: CDR1 WSHSY, CDR2 SAAADI. The CDR3 is made up of 14 amino acids. Trimming took off 2 bases at V and 4 bases at J, with 12 bases between the two ends. CDR3 DNA sequence: TGCGCCAGCAGTGAGCCAGGTTTGATTTACGAGCAGTACTTC. It codes for CASSEPGLIYEQYF.

The genes are TRBV6-6 and TRBJ2-6, with D unclear. The CDR3 contains 15 residues. The V and J ends lost 6 bases and 0 bases respectively, with 9 bases between them. Germline CDR1 MNHNY, CDR2 SVGAGI (reference sequence). DNA of the CDR3: TGTGCCAGCAGACACCTACACTCTGGGGCCAACGTCCTGACTTTC. It codes for CASRHLHSGANVLTF.

This chain connects TRBV29-1 to TRBJ2-1; possibly TRBD1 or TRBD2 for D (5 bases each). CDR1 is SQVTM, CDR2 ANQGSEA, per germline. Deletions cut 4 bases from V and 7 bases from J, with 8 bases between. This CDR3 contains 11 residues. This chain's CDR3 is CSVARGNEQFF. The CDR3 DNA is TGCAGCGTTGCGAGGGGAAATGAGCAGTTCTTC.

The CDR3 DNA is TGTGCCAGCTCACGAAATAGCGGGATTTACAATGAGCAGTTCTTC. Its translation: CASSRNSGIYNEQFF. V and J are TRBV18 and TRBJ2-1; 8 bases agree with TRBD2. Germline V gene data show CDR1 as KGHSH and CDR2 as LQKENI. The CDR3 consists of 15 residues. V trimming: 4 bases; J trimming: 4 bases; junction bases outside the gene matches: 6. The full variable domain, rest sourced from reference TRBV18 and TRBJ2-1, is NAGVMQNPRHLVRRRGQEARLRCSPMKGHSHVYWYRQLPEEGLKFMVYLQKENIIDESGMPKERFSAEFPKEGPSILRIQQVVRGDSAAYFCASSRNSGIYNEQFFGPGTRLTVL.

The chain has TRBV6-5 and TRBJ2-7; 11 nucleotides match TRBD2. V lost 2 bases to trimming and J lost 3 bases; unmatched junction nucleotides: 3. Germline CDR1 reads MNHEY; CDR2 reads SVGAGI. The CDR3 has 15 residues. The CDR3, as DNA: TGTGCCAGCAGTTACCGGGGGACTAGCGGCTACGAGCAGTACTTC. Its translation is CASSYRGTSGYEQYF.

The CDR3 coding sequence is TGTGCCAGCAGCTTATTTAGTATGTCGGGTAGCAATCAGCCCCAGCATTTT. It yields the protein CASSLFSMSGSNQPQHF. The chain uses TRBV7-2 and TRBJ1-5; D is uncertain. The CDR3 covers 17 residues. Per the germline V gene, CDR1 is SGHTA and CDR2 is FQGNSA. Between the trimmed V and J ends, which lost 2 bases and 0 bases, there was a span of 14 bases.

This clone was seen ten or more times. CDR3 sequence reads: CASSLHSPGRENEQYF. CDR3 nucleotide sequence: TGTGCCAGCAGCTTACACTCCCCGGGGAGGGAAAACGAGCAGTACTTC. The chain uses TRBV7-9 and TRBJ2-7, with 7 bases that match TRBD2. Germline loops: CDR1 SEHNR, CDR2 FQNEAQ (reference sequence). V shed 2 bases, J shed 5 bases, and the junction held 12 bases outside the gene matches. The CDR3 consists of 16 residues. Complete variable domain (other parts from reference TRBV7-9 and TRBJ2-7): DTGVSQNPRHKITKRGQNVTFRCDPISEHNRLYWYRQTLGQGPEFLTYFQNEAQLEKSRLLSDRFSAERPKGSFSTLEIQRTEQGDSAMYLCASSLHSPGRENEQYFGPGTRLTVT.